The 24 T cell receptor beta chains in this list originate from one sample, sequenced in a study of T cell responses to AZD1222 COVID-19 vaccine. Sequencing used immunoSEQ multiplex PCR; TCRdb keeps in-frame clones, though not all of them. The data show some 130,000 clones, around 93% seen once. The sequences come from peripheral blood, collected on day 0 of AZD1222 vaccination. These receptor sequences come from an adult in good health.

This clone has only one observation. The rearrangement joins TRBV18 to TRBJ1-1; unclear D gene. Trimming stripped 6 bases from V and 5 bases from J, with 13 bases between. The V gene's germline CDR1 is KGHSH and CDR2 LQKENI. This CDR3 has 13 amino acids. CDR3 coding DNA: TGTGCCAGCTCCCCTGCGAGGGATACTGAAGCTTTCTTT. Encoded protein: CASSPARDTEAFF.

The genes are TRBV20-1 and TRBJ1-2; no clear D. This CDR3 has 11 amino acids. Looked up from germline, CDR1 is DFQATT and CDR2 is SNEGSKA (reference sequence). Trimming took off 4 bases at V and 1 base at J, with 4 bases between the two ends. DNA for the CDR3: TGCAGTGCTACCGATAACTATGGCTACACCTTC. Translated: CSATDNYGYTF.

The genes are TRBV18 and TRBJ2-1, with a possible D match to TRBD2 (5 bases). Between the trimmed V and J ends, which lost 2 bases and 5 bases, there was a span of 13 bases. Germline CDR1 reads KGHSH; CDR2 reads LQKENI. This CDR3 contains 15 residues. The CDR3 sequence is CASSPRLATNNEQFF. CDR3 DNA sequence: TGTGCCAGCTCACCAAGGTTAGCGACAAACAATGAGCAGTTCTTC.

V gene TRBV5-4 combines with J gene TRBJ2-1; perhaps TRBD1 as D (7 bases). Germline CDR1 reads SGHNT; CDR2 reads YYREEE (reference sequence). CDR3 length: 17 amino acids. Trimming pared 6 bases from V and 4 bases from J, leaving 23 bases between. CDR3 in DNA: TGTGCCAGCACAAAAGGAGGGGGCCAGACTACGTACAATGAGCAGTTCTTC. Translating it yields CASTKGGGQTTYNEQFF.

This clone occurred a few times. The chain recombines TRBV7-3 with TRBJ2-2, with TRBD2 as a possible D gene (6 bases). The V end was cut by 0 bases, the J end by 4 bases, with 9 bases between. The germline gives CDR1 SGHTA, CDR2 FQGTGA. CDR3 length: 15 residues. CDR3 sequence (DNA): TGTGCCAGCAGCTTAACATTCGGGGGCACCGGGGAGCTGTTTTTT. As protein: CASSLTFGGTGELFF.

The gene calls are TRBV9 and TRBJ1-2; D unresolved. CDR3 size: 15 residues. V lost 3 bases to trimming and J lost 0 bases, with 12 bases between them. The germline gives CDR1 SGDLS, CDR2 YYNGEE. The chain's CDR3 is CASSALEVSNYGYTF. The CDR3 nucleotides read TGTGCCAGCAGCGCCCTAGAGGTCTCTAACTATGGCTACACCTTC.

The J gene is TRBJ1-1, the V gene TRBV5-1; D ambiguous. The CDR3 consists of 14 residues. Trimming stripped 4 bases from V and 4 bases from J, with 14 bases between. In germline, CDR1 is SGHRS, CDR2 YFSETQ. The CDR3 loop is CASSRTADGTEAFF. The CDR3 DNA reads as TGCGCCAGCAGCCGGACCGCCGATGGCACTGAAGCTTTCTTT.

This rearrangement joins TRBV2 to TRBJ2-3, with 11 nucleotides matching TRBD2. J was trimmed by 2 bases and V by 6 bases; bases with no gene match: 4. CDR3 length: 15 residues. Germline CDR1 is SNHLY and CDR2 is FYNNEI. The CDR3 here is CASSRLAGLTDTQYF. In DNA, the CDR3 is TGTGCCAGCAGCAGACTAGCGGGACTCACAGATACGCAGTATTTT.

The chain couples TRBV7-9 to TRBJ2-1; D is unclear. Germline-derived CDR1 and CDR2 are SEHNR and FQNEAQ (reference sequence). The CDR3 loop spans 11 amino acids. V gave up 2 bases and J gave up 9 bases, with 5 bases separating them. CDR3: CASSLKSEQFF. The CDR3 coding sequence is TGTGCCAGCAGCTTAAAGAGTGAGCAGTTCTTC.

CDR3: CASSQSVSNNEKLFF. For the CDR3, the DNA is TGCGCCAGCAGCCAATCGGTATCTAATAATGAAAAACTGTTTTTT. V gene TRBV4-1 combines with J gene TRBJ1-4; D not resolved. Germline V gene sequence: CDR1 MGHRA, CDR2 YSYEKL. The CDR3 spans 15 residues. V shed 2 bases and J shed 4 bases, with 11 bases lying between them.

This chain joins TRBV9 and TRBJ2-1; a possible D gene is TRBD1 (6 bases). Trimming removed 4 bases at V and 5 bases at J, with 13 bases between. CDR1 is SGDLS, CDR2 YYNGEE, per germline. The CDR3 loop spans 14 amino acids. CDR3 sequence reads: CASSTSDSHNEQFF. The CDR3 nucleotides read TGTGCCAGCAGCACGTCGGACAGTCACAATGAGCAGTTCTTC.

J is TRBJ1-1 and V is TRBV6-5; TRBD1 aligns across 10 bases. CDR1 MNHEY and CDR2 SVGAGI come from the germline V gene. The CDR3 length is 15 residues. V lost 6 bases, J lost 6 bases, and 10 bases stayed unmatched. The CDR3 reads CASRLTPGTGAEAFF. CDR3 sequence (DNA): TGTGCCAGCAGACTTACCCCCGGGACAGGGGCTGAAGCTTTCTTT.

J is TRBJ1-5 and V is TRBV28; maybe TRBD1 (6 bases). The CDR3 has 15 amino acids. V gave up 1 base and J gave up 3 bases, with 10 bases separating them. Germline assignment: CDR1 MDHEN and CDR2 SYDVKM. DNA for the CDR3: TGTGCCAGCAGTTTATTGGGGACATTCAATCAGCCCCAGCATTTT. It encodes CASSLLGTFNQPQHF.

The V and J genes are TRBV25-1 and TRBJ1-6; weak D call: TRBD1 (6 bases). CDR1 is MGHDK, CDR2 SYGVNS, per germline. The CDR3 is made up of 17 amino acids. The ends were cut back, 1 base at V and 7 bases at J, with 17 bases in the middle. In DNA, the CDR3 is TGTGCCAGCAGTGAATTAACAGGGACTTCGAGAAATTCACCCCTCCACTTT. Translation gives CASSELTGTSRNSPLHF. The full variable domain, its missing parts supplied by reference TRBV25-1 and TRBJ1-6, is EADIYQTPRYLVIGTGKKITLECSQTMGHDKMYWYQQDPGMELHLIHYSYGVNSTEKGDLSSESTVSRIRTEHFPLTLESARPSHTSQYLCASSELTGTSRNSPLHFGNGTRLTVT.

The rearrangement links TRBV2 to TRBJ1-2; TRBD1 matches 9 bases. The CDR3 totals 14 residues. Germline values: CDR1 SNHLY, CDR2 FYNNEI. V was pared by 3 bases and J by 3 bases, with 2 bases of the junction left unmatched. The CDR3 region is CASSERTGDYGYTF. Here the CDR3 DNA reads TGTGCCAGCAGTGAGAGGACAGGGGACTATGGCTACACCTTC.

This rearrangement joins TRBV2 to TRBJ2-3; D is uncertain. Trimming shortened V by 4 bases and J by 2 bases, and 4 bases separated the two germline ends. Germline-derived CDR1 and CDR2 are SNHLY and FYNNEI. The CDR3 has 12 residues. For the CDR3, the DNA is TGTGCCAGCAGTGTAGTCACAGATACGCAGTATTTT. This encodes CASSVVTDTQYF.

The V call is TRBV5-1, the J call TRBJ1-1; D possibly corresponds to TRBD1 (5 bases). V was pared by 1 base and J by 6 bases, with 13 bases between. Per germline, CDR1 SGHRS and CDR2 YFSETQ. CDR3 length equals 14 residues. CDR3 in amino acids: CASSLQGDGPEAFF. CDR3 nucleotide sequence: TGCGCCAGCAGCTTGCAGGGTGATGGGCCTGAAGCTTTCTTT.

The chain recombines TRBV7-9 with TRBJ2-3; 13 bases map to TRBD2. CDR1 is SEHNR and CDR2 is FQNEAQ in the germline V gene (reference sequence). The CDR3 has 14 amino acids. The V and J ends lost 5 bases and 14 bases, in that order; junction bases with no gene match: 10. CDR3 sequence: CASSPGTSGEGRYF. The CDR3 coding sequence is TGTGCCAGCAGCCCCGGGACTAGCGGGGAGGGGAGGTATTTT. The full variable domain, with the rest looked up from reference TRBV7-9 and TRBJ2-3, is DTGVSQNPRHKITKRGQNVTFRCDPISEHNRLYWYRQTLGQGPEFLTYFQNEAQLEKSRLLSDRFSAERPKGSFSTLEIQRTEQGDSAMYLCASSPGTSGEGRYFGPGTRLTVL.

This clone has a single count. The chain uses TRBV29-1 and TRBJ2-3; D possibly uses TRBD1 or TRBD2 (5 bases each). Trimming removed 2 bases at V and 5 bases at J, with 23 bases between. This CDR3 has 17 amino acids. CDR1 and CDR2 from the germline V gene are SQVTM and ANQGSEA. The CDR3 reads CSVEYPPVRGALDTQYF. The CDR3 DNA reads TGCAGCGTTGAATACCCCCCTGTGAGGGGCGCTTTAGATACGCAGTATTTT.

V is TRBV2 and J is TRBJ2-7; TRBD2 matches 7 bases. From germline, CDR1 is SNHLY and CDR2 FYNNEI. The V and J ends lost 5 bases and 2 bases, in that order; junction bases with no gene match: 6. This CDR3 is 14 amino acids long. The CDR3 nucleotides are TGTGCCAGCAGTTCCCGGGGGGACGCCTACGAGCAGTACTTC. Amino acids: CASSSRGDAYEQYF.

This clone is a singleton in its sample. Within the sample, other DNA sequences also encode this same CDR3. The chain recombines TRBV7-9 with TRBJ2-3; no definite D call. This CDR3 is 13 amino acids long. Germline CDR1 SEHNR, CDR2 FQNEAQ (reference sequence). The V end was cut by 1 base, the J end by 0 bases, with 2 bases between. CDR3 protein: CASSLGSTDTQYF. The CDR3 region has the DNA TGTGCCAGCAGCTTAGGCAGCACAGATACGCAGTATTTT.

This clone was counted once. The gene calls are TRBV7-2 and TRBJ1-6, with 9 bases that match TRBD1. Unmatched junction bases numbered 14, after V lost 5 bases and J lost 9 bases. Germline V lookup: CDR1 SGHTA, CDR2 FQGNSA. This CDR3 is 17 amino acids long. The CDR3 reads CASSPIWTGVSSSPLHF. The CDR3 region has the DNA TGTGCCAGCAGCCCTATTTGGACAGGGGTAAGCAGTTCACCCCTCCACTTT.

The chain joins TRBV9 to TRBJ1-2; D unresolved. Germline CDR1 and CDR2: SGDLS and YYNGEE. The CDR3 has 15 amino acids. With 3 bases removed from V and 8 bases from J, the gap between germline ends came to 20 bases. In DNA, the CDR3 is TGTGCCAGCAGCGGAGGCCCACGGAGGAGTAGAGGCTACACCTTC. As protein: CASSGGPRRSRGYTF. Full variable domain (remainder filled in from reference TRBV9 and TRBJ1-2): DSGVTQTPKHLITATGQRVTLRCSPRSGDLSVYWYQQSLDQGLQFLIQYYNGEERAKGNILERFSAQQFPDLHSELNLSSLELGDSALYFCASSGGPRRSRGYTFGSGTRLTVV.

V usage is TRBV19 and J usage is TRBJ2-7; D may be TRBD1 or TRBD2 (5 bases each). Germline V gene lookup returns CDR1 LNHDA and CDR2 SQIVND (reference sequence). V gave up 6 bases and J gave up 3 bases, with 15 bases separating them. CDR3 length: 14 residues. CDR3 loop: CASSPRGTYYEQYF. CDR3 in DNA: TGTGCCAGTAGCCCACGAGGGACCTACTACGAGCAGTACTTC.